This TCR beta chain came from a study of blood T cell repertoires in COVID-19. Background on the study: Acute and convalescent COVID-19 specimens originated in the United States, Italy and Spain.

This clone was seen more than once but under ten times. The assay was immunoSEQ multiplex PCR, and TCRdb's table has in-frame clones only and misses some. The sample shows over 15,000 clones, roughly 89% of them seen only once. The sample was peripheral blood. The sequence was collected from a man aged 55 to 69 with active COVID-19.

The CDR3 loop reads CASRGDNRNEQYF. The CDR3 nucleotides are TGCGCCAGCAGAGGGGACAATCGAAACGAGCAGTACTTC. V gene TRBV10-2 combines with J gene TRBJ2-7; the D gene is possibly TRBD1 (6 bases). Germline lookup yields CDR1 WSHSY and CDR2 SAAADI. This CDR3 has 13 residues. Trimming removed 6 bases from V and 5 bases from J, with 14 bases in between.